These 27 T cell receptor beta chains share one sample of origin, sequenced in a study of OX40 agonist ivuxolimab in advanced cancers. Repertoires were generated with immunoSEQ multiplex PCR, while TCRdb's copy carries only in-frame clones and drops some. The sample lists 90,000 or so clones, 90% to 95% seen once, with about 0.73% in the top ten. Specimen: CD4+ or CD8+ T cells sorted from blood, collected in a trial of the OX40 agonist ivuxolimab. Receptors were obtained from an adult with an advanced solid tumor such as melanoma, head and neck, liver or kidney cancer.

The CDR3 region is CASSLGQGGNEQYF. CDR3 DNA sequence: TGCGCCAGCAGCTTGGGACAGGGGGGGAACGAGCAGTACTTC. The chain has TRBV5-1 and TRBJ2-7; 9 bases are shared with TRBD1. Germline-derived CDR1 and CDR2 are SGHRS and YFSETQ. The CDR3 sequence is 14 residues long. J was trimmed by 5 bases and V by 0 bases; bases with no gene match: 3.

The rearrangement uses TRBV6-5 and TRBJ1-1; D is unclear. The CDR3 is made up of 11 amino acids. The ends were cut back, 7 bases at V and 0 bases at J, with 3 bases in the middle. Germline CDR1 MNHEY, CDR2 SVGAGI. The CDR3 loop is CASMVNTEAFF. The CDR3 coding sequence is TGTGCCAGCATGGTGAACACTGAAGCTTTCTTT.

J is TRBJ2-7 and V is TRBV18; 7 bases are a match to TRBD1. V was pared by 4 bases and J by 1 base, with 7 bases of the junction left unmatched. Germline lookup yields CDR1 KGHSH and CDR2 LQKENI. The CDR3 length is 15 residues. This CDR3 is CASSLWTGPSYEQYF. Here the CDR3 DNA reads TGTGCCAGCTCACTTTGGACAGGACCTTCCTACGAGCAGTACTTC.

The chain combines TRBV2 with TRBJ2-2; D uncertain. V gave up 2 bases and J gave up 0 bases, with 7 bases separating them. The CDR3 consists of 15 residues. Per germline, CDR1 SNHLY and CDR2 FYNNEI. CDR3 DNA sequence: TGTGCCAGCAGTGAAAAACGGACGAACACCGGGGAGCTGTTTTTT. This codes for CASSEKRTNTGELFF.

The chain carries TRBV14 and TRBJ1-4; 9 nucleotides match TRBD1. This CDR3 is 16 amino acids long. Trimming cost V 4 bases and J 5 bases; bases outside gene matches: 8. Germline CDR1 SGHDN, CDR2 FVKESK. The CDR3 nucleotides read TGTGCCAGCAGCCGACTAGGACAGGGGAGAAATGAAAAACTGTTTTTT. Encoded protein: CASSRLGQGRNEKLFF.

The V call is TRBV10-3, the J call TRBJ2-7; no clear D gene. This CDR3 comprises 15 residues. Germline CDR1 reads ENHRY; CDR2 reads SYGVKD. The V end lost 2 bases, the J end lost 5 bases, and 16 bases lay between the germline ends. CDR3 bases: TGTGCCATCAGTGAGGAAGCTCTAGTTCGGAACGAGCAGTACTTC. Protein sequence: CAISEEALVRNEQYF.

CDR3 region: CASSLNSHGTGELFF. The CDR3 DNA sequence: TGTGCCAGCAGTTTGAACAGTCATGGGACCGGGGAGCTGTTTTTT. The gene calls are TRBV6-6 and TRBJ2-2; the D is unclear. This CDR3 has 15 amino acids. V was cut by 4 bases and J by 5 bases, with 14 bases left in between. Per germline, CDR1 MNHNY and CDR2 SVGAGI (reference sequence).

This clone was detected once. V is TRBV6-5 and J is TRBJ2-7, with a weak D call TRBD1 (6 bases). With 0 bases removed from V and 12 bases from J, the gap between germline ends came to 9 bases. This CDR3 region has 11 residues. Germline CDR1 MNHEY, CDR2 SVGAGI. CDR3 bases: TGTGCCAGCAGTTACTCGGGGGCCTGGTACTTC. Protein product: CASSYSGAWYF.

The rearrangement uses TRBV7-2 and TRBJ2-1; the match to TRBD1 covers 7 bases. This CDR3 is built from 15 residues. Losses at the gene ends were 5 bases for V and 6 bases for J; bases not matched to a gene: 10. In germline, CDR1 is SGHTA, CDR2 FQGNSA. CDR3 sequence (DNA): TGTGCCAGCAGCCATACAGGGGTGCCGGGCAATGAGCAGTTCTTC. It encodes CASSHTGVPGNEQFF.

This chain uses TRBV23-1 with TRBJ2-1; 9 bases are shared with TRBD2. TRBV23-1 is an ORF for which the function is uncertain. The V and J ends lost 4 bases and 7 bases, in that order; junction bases with no gene match: 11. CDR3 length equals 16 residues. This chain's CDR3 is CASSRRGRAFENEQFF. CDR3 DNA: TGCGCCAGCAGTCGGCGCGGGAGGGCCTTTGAGAATGAGCAGTTCTTC.

This chain connects TRBV9 to TRBJ2-1; no clear D. This CDR3 contains 14 residues. The germline V and J ends were trimmed by 3 bases and 0 bases, with 7 bases remaining between them. CDR1 and CDR2 from the germline V gene are SGDLS and YYNGEE. This CDR3 is CASSETSSYNEQFF. The DNA of the CDR3 is TGTGCCAGCAGCGAAACGAGCTCCTACAATGAGCAGTTCTTC.

The CDR3 sequence: CASSLGRNNSPLHF. DNA of the CDR3: TGTGCCAGCAGCTTGGGGCGGAATAATTCACCCCTCCACTTT. This chain links TRBV5-6 with TRBJ1-6; no definite D call. Germline assignment: CDR1 SGHDT and CDR2 YYEEEE. Trimming took 0 bases from V and 5 from J, leaving 6 bases between them. The CDR3 covers 14 residues.

The chain employs TRBV2 and TRBJ1-2, with D possibly being TRBD1 (5 bases). Germline V CDR1 and CDR2: SNHLY, FYNNEI. The V end was cut by 10 bases, the J end by 5 bases, with 14 bases between. The CDR3 covers 12 residues. CDR3 in amino acids: CATEGTSYGYTF. CDR3 DNA: TGTGCCACCGAGGGGACCTCTTATGGCTACACCTTC.

This sequence joins TRBV30 and TRBJ1-3; D might be TRBD1 (6 bases). The CDR3 runs to 14 residues. Looked up from germline, CDR1 is GTSNPN and CDR2 is SVGIG (reference sequence). Trimming stripped 8 bases from V and 0 bases from J, with 14 bases between. The CDR3: CAGGGPHSGNTIYF. As DNA, the CDR3 is TGTGCCGGAGGGGGGCCCCACTCTGGAAACACCATATATTTT.

In DNA form, the CDR3 reads TGCGCCAGCAGCCAGATCGCCGGGACGGGAGGGAATGAGCAGTTCTTC. Translating gives CASSQIAGTGGNEQFF. The chain carries TRBV4-3 and TRBJ2-1, with 8 nucleotides matching TRBD2. Trimming removed 3 bases from V and 7 bases from J; junction bases left unmatched: 11. The CDR3 covers 16 residues. In germline, CDR1 is LGHNA, CDR2 YSLEER.

This clone was seen only once. V is TRBV18 and J is TRBJ2-2; the match to TRBD2 covers 11 bases. With V trimmed by 6 bases and J by 3 bases, 0 bases remained unmatched. This CDR3 is 14 amino acids long. CDR1 is KGHSH, CDR2 LQKENI, per germline. This CDR3 reads CASSSGRDTGELFF. The DNA of the CDR3 is TGTGCCAGCTCTAGCGGGAGGGACACCGGGGAGCTGTTTTTT.

The chain uses TRBV7-3 and TRBJ2-2; D gene unclear. CDR3 length equals 14 residues. In germline, CDR1 is SGHTA, CDR2 FQGTGA. Trimming stripped 2 bases from V and 2 bases from J, with 6 bases between. The DNA for the CDR3 is TGTGCCAGCAGCTTAGCTACTAACACCGGGGAGCTGTTTTTT. Its translation is CASSLATNTGELFF.

This clone was observed a single time. This chain connects TRBV7-3 to TRBJ2-5, with 14 bases matching TRBD2. The germline CDR1 and CDR2 sequences are SGHTA and FQGTGA. This CDR3 is built from 15 residues. Trimming cost V 5 bases and J 4 bases; bases outside gene matches: 3. CDR3 residues: CASSRGLAGVETQYF. CDR3 bases: TGTGCCAGCAGCCGGGGACTAGCGGGAGTAGAGACCCAGTACTTC.

A few counts support this clone. The genes are TRBV29-1 and TRBJ1-1; D might be TRBD1 (5 bases). The germline gives CDR1 SQVTM, CDR2 ANQGSEA. This CDR3 spans 14 amino acids. The ends were cut back, 8 bases at V and 2 bases at J, with 18 bases in the middle. In DNA form, the CDR3 reads TGCAGCTCCAGGGAGGCTAGTAGCAACACTGAAGCTTTCTTT. The encoded protein is CSSREASSNTEAFF. Based on the CDR3 plus reference TRBV29-1 and TRBJ1-1, the full variable domain is SAVISQKPSRDICQRGTSLTIQCQVDSQVTMMFWYRQQPGQSLTLIATANQGSEATYESGFVIDKFPISRPNLTFSTLTVSNMSPEDSSIYLCSSREASSNTEAFFGQGTRLTVV.

The chain links TRBV4-3 to TRBJ1-1; D not certain. Trimming left V 4 bases short and J 1 base short, with 13 bases between. Germline values: CDR1 LGHNA, CDR2 YSLEER. The CDR3 is 15 amino acids. The CDR3 nucleotides are TGCGCCAGCAGCCGACGGGCCGACGAGAACACTGAAGCTTTCTTT. Translation: CASSRRADENTEAFF.

J is TRBJ2-1 and V is TRBV20-1, with unresolved D. The CDR3 sequence is 10 residues long. Germline CDR1 and CDR2: DFQATT and SNEGSKA (reference sequence). The V end lost 7 bases, the J end lost 9 bases, and 10 bases lay between the germline ends. As DNA, the CDR3 is TGCAGTGTCCAAGGCGGTGAGCAGTTCTTC. It translates to CSVQGGEQFF.

The genes are TRBV20-1 and TRBJ1-2, with a tentative D call TRBD1 (5 bases). The ends were cut back, 3 bases at V and 7 bases at J, with 9 bases in the middle. Germline CDR1 is DFQATT and CDR2 is SNEGSKA (reference sequence). The CDR3 has 11 amino acids. The CDR3 sequence: CSASAGVGYTF. Written as DNA, the CDR3 is TGCAGTGCTAGCGCGGGGGTTGGCTACACCTTC.

The genes are TRBV6-6 and TRBJ2-5; 12 bases fit TRBD2. CDR1 and CDR2 (germline): MNHNY, SVGAGI (reference sequence). This CDR3 is 16 amino acids long. Trimming at V came to 2 bases and at J to 8 bases, leaving 9 bases not matched to a gene. The CDR3 bases are TGTGCCAGCAGTTACGCACTCCTAGCGGGAGGGCATACCCAGTACTTC. It translates to CASSYALLAGGHTQYF.

This clone was seen more than once but under ten times. The chain carries TRBV11-2 and TRBJ1-5; D call uncertain. Per the germline V gene, CDR1 is SGHAT and CDR2 is FQNNGV. This CDR3 is built from 13 residues. The germline V and J ends were trimmed by 5 bases and 5 bases, with 10 bases remaining between them. CDR3 protein: CASSPGGDQPQHF. CDR3 nucleotide sequence: TGTGCCAGCAGCCCCGGTGGGGATCAGCCCCAGCATTTT.

The V gene is TRBV27, the J gene TRBJ2-7; the match to TRBD1 covers 8 bases. From germline, CDR1 is MNHEY and CDR2 SMNVEV (reference sequence). V gave up 3 bases and J gave up 3 bases; unmatched junction bases: 7. This CDR3 is 15 amino acids long. The CDR3 here is CASSFPGQGRYEQYF. The CDR3, as DNA: TGTGCCAGCAGTTTCCCCGGACAGGGACGCTACGAGCAGTACTTC.

The genes are TRBV14 and TRBJ2-2; D is possibly TRBD1 (6 bases). The CDR3 sequence is 16 residues long. Germline V gene sequence: CDR1 SGHDN, CDR2 FVKESK. Trimming left V 2 bases short and J 6 bases short, with 16 bases between. DNA of the CDR3: TGTGCCAGCAGCCAAATTTTCCACAGGGCGGCCGGGGAGCTGTTTTTT. Its protein product is CASSQIFHRAAGELFF. The variable domain in full, with the rest retrieved from reference TRBV14 and TRBJ2-2, is EAGVTQFPSHSVIEKGQTVTLRCDPISGHDNLYWYRRVMGKEIKFLLHFVKESKQDESGMPNNRFLAERTGGTYSTLKVQPAELEDSGVYFCASSQIFHRAAGELFFGEGSRLTVL.

J is TRBJ1-1 and V is TRBV7-8, with D perhaps matching TRBD1 (6 bases). Trimming took off 1 base at V and 3 bases at J, with 21 bases between the two ends. Germline CDR1 reads SGHVS; CDR2 reads FQNEAQ. This CDR3 region has 18 residues. CDR3 coding DNA: TGTGCCAGCAGCTTAGTTTGGCAGGGGTGGTATCGGGACACTGAAGCTTTCTTT. Its translation: CASSLVWQGWYRDTEAFF.